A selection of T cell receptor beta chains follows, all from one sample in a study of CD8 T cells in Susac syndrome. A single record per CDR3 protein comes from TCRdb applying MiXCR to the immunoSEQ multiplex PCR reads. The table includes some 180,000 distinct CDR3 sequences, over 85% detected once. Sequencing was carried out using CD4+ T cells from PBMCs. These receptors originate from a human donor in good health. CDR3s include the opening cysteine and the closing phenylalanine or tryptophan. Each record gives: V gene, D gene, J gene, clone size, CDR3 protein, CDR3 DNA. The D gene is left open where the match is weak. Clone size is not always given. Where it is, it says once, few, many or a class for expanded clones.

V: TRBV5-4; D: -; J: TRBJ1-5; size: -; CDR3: CASSNLSQPQHF; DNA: TGTGCCAGCAGCAACTTAAGTCAGCCCCAGCATTTT
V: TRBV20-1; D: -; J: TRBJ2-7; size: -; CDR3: CSARGGVAPYEQYF; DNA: TGCAGTGCTAGAGGAGGGGTAGCCCCCTACGAGCAGTACTTC
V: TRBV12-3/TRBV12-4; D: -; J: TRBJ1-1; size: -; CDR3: CASSLEGNTEAFF; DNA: TGTGCCAGCAGTTTGGAGGGGAACACTGAAGCTTTCTTT
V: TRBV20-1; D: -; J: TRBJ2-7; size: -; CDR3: CSARVDHSYEQYF; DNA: TGCAGTGCTAGGGTTGATCATTCCTACGAGCAGTACTTC
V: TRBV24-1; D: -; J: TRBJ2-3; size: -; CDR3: CATSDFSDTQYF; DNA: TGTGCCACCAGTGATTTTTCGGATACGCAGTATTTT
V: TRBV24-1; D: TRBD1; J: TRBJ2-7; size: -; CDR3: CATSARTGPFHEQYF; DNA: TGTGCCACCAGTGCCAGGACAGGGCCCTTCCACGAGCAGTACTTC
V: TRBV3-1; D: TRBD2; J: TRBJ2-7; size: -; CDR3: CASSQGSGRADEQYF; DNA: TGTGCCAGCAGCCAAGGAAGCGGGAGGGCCGACGAGCAGTACTTC
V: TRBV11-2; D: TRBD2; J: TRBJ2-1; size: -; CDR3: CASSLGSGNYNEQFF; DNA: TGTGCCAGCAGCTTAGGTAGCGGGAACTACAATGAGCAGTTCTTC
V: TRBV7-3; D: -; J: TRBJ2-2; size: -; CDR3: CASSLNSPTGELFF; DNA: TGTGCCAGCAGCTTAAACAGTCCCACCGGGGAGCTGTTTTTT
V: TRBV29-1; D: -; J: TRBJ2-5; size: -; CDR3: CSVEDRDGETQYF; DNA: TGCAGCGTTGAAGACAGGGATGGTGAGACCCAGTACTTC
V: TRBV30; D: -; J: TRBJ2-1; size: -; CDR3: CAWSAKGRGEQFF; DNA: TGTGCCTGGAGTGCCAAAGGAAGGGGTGAGCAGTTCTTC
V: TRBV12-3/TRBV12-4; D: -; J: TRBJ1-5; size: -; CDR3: CASSLAREVGPQHF; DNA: TGTGCCAGCAGTTTAGCGCGGGAGGTCGGGCCCCAGCATTTT
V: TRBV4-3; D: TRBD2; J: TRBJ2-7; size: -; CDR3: CASSPGLAGDLQYF; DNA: TGCGCCAGCAGCCCCGGACTAGCGGGAGATTTGCAGTACTTC
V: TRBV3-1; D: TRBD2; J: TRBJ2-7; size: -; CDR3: CASSQRGRWGGRASGQYF; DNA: TGTGCCAGCAGCCAAAGAGGGCGATGGGGCGGGAGGGCCTCTGGGCAGTACTTC
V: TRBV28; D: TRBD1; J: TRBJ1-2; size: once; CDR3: CASSHRQGAYTAYGYTF; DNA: TGTGCCAGCAGTCACCGCCAGGGGGCGTATACGGCCTATGGCTACACCTTC
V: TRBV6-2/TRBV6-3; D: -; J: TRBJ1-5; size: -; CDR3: CASSYGGTINQPQHF; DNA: TGTGCCAGCAGTTACGGTGGGACCATAAATCAGCCCCAGCATTTT
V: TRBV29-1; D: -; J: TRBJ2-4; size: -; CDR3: CSVGRAHDIQYF; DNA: TGCAGCGTTGGTCGGGCCCACGACATTCAGTACTTC
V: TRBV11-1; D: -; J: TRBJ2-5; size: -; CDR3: CASSLVYGETQYF; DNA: TGTGCCAGCAGTTTAGTGTATGGAGAGACCCAGTACTTC
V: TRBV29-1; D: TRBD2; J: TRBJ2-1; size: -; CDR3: CSSVAGGTYNEQFF; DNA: TGCAGCTCTGTAGCGGGAGGGACCTACAATGAGCAGTTCTTC
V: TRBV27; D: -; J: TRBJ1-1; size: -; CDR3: CASSFLATHKDTEAFF; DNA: TGTGCCAGCAGTTTTTTGGCAACCCACAAGGACACTGAAGCTTTCTTT
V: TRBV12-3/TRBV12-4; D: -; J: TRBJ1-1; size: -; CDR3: CASRPGGASTEAFF; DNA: TGTGCCAGCAGACCCGGGGGGGCCAGCACTGAAGCTTTCTTT
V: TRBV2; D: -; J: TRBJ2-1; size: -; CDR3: CASSDPGTYNEQFF; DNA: TGTGCCAGCAGTGATCCAGGCACCTACAATGAGCAGTTCTTC
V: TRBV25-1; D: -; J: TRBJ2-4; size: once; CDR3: CASSQQQGAKNIQYF; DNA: TGTGCCAGCAGCCAGCAGCAGGGAGCCAAAAACATTCAGTACTTC
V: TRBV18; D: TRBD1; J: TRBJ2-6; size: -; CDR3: CASSLRTGDNSGANVLTF; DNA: TGTGCCAGCTCACTACGGACAGGGGACAACTCTGGGGCCAACGTCCTGACTTTC
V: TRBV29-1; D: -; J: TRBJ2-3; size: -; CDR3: CSVAAGEQVTQYF; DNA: TGCAGCGTTGCGGCAGGGGAGCAGGTTACGCAGTATTTT
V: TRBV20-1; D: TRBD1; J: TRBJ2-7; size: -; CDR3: CSAGPVRGLYEQYF; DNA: TGCAGTGCTGGTCCGGTCAGGGGGCTGTACGAGCAGTACTTC
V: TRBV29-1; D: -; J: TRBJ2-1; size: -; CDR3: CSVDRGAEYNEQFF; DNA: TGCAGCGTTGACCGAGGGGCGGAGTACAATGAGCAGTTCTTC
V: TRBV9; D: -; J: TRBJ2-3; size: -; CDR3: CASSPMWDTQYF; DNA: TGTGCCAGCAGCCCCATGTGGGATACGCAGTATTTT
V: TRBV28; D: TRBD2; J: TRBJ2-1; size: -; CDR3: CASIPSGKNEQFF; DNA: TGTGCCAGCATCCCTAGCGGGAAGAATGAGCAGTTCTTC
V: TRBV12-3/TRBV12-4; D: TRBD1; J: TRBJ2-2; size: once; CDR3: CASSVSQGFTGELFF; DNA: TGTGCCAGCAGCGTATCACAGGGGTTCACCGGGGAGCTGTTTTTT
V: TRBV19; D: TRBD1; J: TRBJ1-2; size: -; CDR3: CASRLGGQVEGYTF; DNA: TGTGCCAGTAGGCTCGGCGGACAGGTTGAGGGCTACACCTTC
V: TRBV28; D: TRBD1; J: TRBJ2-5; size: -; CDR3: CASSGRTGEVKETQYF; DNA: TGTGCCAGCAGTGGACGGACAGGGGAGGTGAAAGAGACCCAGTACTTC
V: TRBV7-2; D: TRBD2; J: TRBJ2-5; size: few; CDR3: CASSFSSGRETQYF; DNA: TGTGCCAGCAGTTTTTCGAGCGGGAGAGAGACCCAGTACTTC
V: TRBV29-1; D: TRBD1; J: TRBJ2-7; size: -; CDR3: CSVRGQSTYEQYF; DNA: TGCAGCGTTAGGGGACAGAGTACCTACGAGCAGTACTTC
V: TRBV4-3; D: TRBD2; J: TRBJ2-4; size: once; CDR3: CASSQTLAGGSNIQYF; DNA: TGCGCCAGCAGCCAAACCCTAGCGGGAGGGAGTAACATTCAGTACTTC
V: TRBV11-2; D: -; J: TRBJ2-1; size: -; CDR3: CASSPLAGQSHNEQFF; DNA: TGTGCCAGCAGCCCTCTTGCGGGACAATCCCACAATGAGCAGTTCTTC
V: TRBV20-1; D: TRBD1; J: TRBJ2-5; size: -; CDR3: CSARDLTGLRETQYF; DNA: TGCAGTGCTAGAGACTTGACAGGGCTCCGAGAGACCCAGTACTTC
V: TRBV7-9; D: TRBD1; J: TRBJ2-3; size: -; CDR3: CASSWDRVADTQYF; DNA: TGTGCCAGCAGCTGGGACAGGGTCGCAGATACGCAGTATTTT
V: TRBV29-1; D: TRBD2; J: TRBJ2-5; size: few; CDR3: CSVEEAGQETQYF; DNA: TGCAGCGTTGAGGAAGCGGGGCAAGAGACCCAGTACTTC
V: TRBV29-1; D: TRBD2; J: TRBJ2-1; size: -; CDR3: CSLQREGWGDEQFF; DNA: TGCAGCCTTCAGCGGGAGGGTTGGGGGGATGAGCAGTTCTTC
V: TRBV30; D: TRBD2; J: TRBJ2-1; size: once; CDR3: CACAGAYRNEQFF; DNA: TGTGCCTGCGCGGGAGCTTATAGGAATGAGCAGTTCTTC
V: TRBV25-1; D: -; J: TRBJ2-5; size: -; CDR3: CASRFGRETQYF; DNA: TGTGCCAGCAGATTTGGGCGAGAGACCCAGTACTTC
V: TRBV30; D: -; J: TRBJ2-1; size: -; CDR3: CAWNKVDTGNEQFF; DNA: TGTGCCTGGAATAAGGTGGACACCGGGAATGAGCAGTTCTTC
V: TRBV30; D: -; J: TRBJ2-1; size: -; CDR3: CAWTRRQALAVPYNEQFF; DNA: TGTGCCTGGACGAGGAGACAGGCGTTAGCGGTCCCCTACAATGAGCAGTTCTTC
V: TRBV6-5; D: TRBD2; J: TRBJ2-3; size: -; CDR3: CASSSGLAGGTDTQYF; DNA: TGTGCCAGCAGTTCGGGACTAGCGGGTGGCACAGATACGCAGTATTTT
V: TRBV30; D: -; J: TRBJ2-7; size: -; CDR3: CAWSVAGYEQYF; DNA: TGTGCCTGGAGTGTGGCAGGTTACGAGCAGTACTTC
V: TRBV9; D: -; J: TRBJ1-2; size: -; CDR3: CASSHPGGGYTF; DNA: TGTGCCAGCAGCCACCCTGGCGGAGGCTACACCTTC
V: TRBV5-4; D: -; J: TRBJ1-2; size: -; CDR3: CASSLEVQYYGYTF; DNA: TGTGCCAGCAGCTTGGAGGTGCAGTACTATGGCTACACCTTC
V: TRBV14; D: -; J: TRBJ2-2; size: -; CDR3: CASSQDTYTGELFF; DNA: TGTGCCAGCAGCCAAGACACGTACACCGGGGAGCTGTTTTTT
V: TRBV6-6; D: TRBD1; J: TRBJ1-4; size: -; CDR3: CASSGQGGEKLFF; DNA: TGTGCCAGCAGCGGACAGGGAGGTGAAAAACTGTTTTTT
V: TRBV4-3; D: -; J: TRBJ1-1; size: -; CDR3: CASSQDTPIVGAFF; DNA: TGCGCCAGCAGCCAAGATACGCCCATCGTAGGGGCTTTCTTT
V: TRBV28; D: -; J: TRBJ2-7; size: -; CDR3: CASSSPEGQYF; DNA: TGTGCCAGCAGTTCCCCAGAGGGGCAGTACTTC
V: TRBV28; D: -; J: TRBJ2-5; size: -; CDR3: CASFGPGQETQYF; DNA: TGTGCCAGCTTTGGACCCGGCCAAGAGACCCAGTACTTC
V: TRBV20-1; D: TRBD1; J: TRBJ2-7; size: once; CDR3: CSAFSRDRAHEQYF; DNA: TGCAGTGCTTTCTCTAGGGACAGGGCCCACGAGCAGTACTTC
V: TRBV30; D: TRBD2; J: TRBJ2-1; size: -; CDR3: CAWSVYGRAFNEQFF; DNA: TGTGCCTGGAGTGTATACGGGAGGGCCTTCAATGAGCAGTTCTTC
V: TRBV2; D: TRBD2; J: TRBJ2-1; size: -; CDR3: CASSEGGLADLLEQFF; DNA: TGTGCCAGCAGCGAAGGGGGACTAGCGGACTTATTGGAGCAGTTCTTC
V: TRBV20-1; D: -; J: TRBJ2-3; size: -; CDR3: CSAEWGRGGTDTQYF; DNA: TGCAGTGCAGAGTGGGGCAGGGGAGGCACAGATACGCAGTATTTT
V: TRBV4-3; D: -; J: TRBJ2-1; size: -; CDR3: CASSIQIGVSYNEQFF; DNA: TGCGCCAGCAGCATTCAAATTGGGGTATCCTACAATGAGCAGTTCTTC
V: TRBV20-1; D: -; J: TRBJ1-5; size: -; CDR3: CSAGGKLDQPQHF; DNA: TGCAGTGCTGGAGGGAAACTCGATCAGCCCCAGCATTTT
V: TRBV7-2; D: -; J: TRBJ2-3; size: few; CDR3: CASSSMSTDTQYF; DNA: TGTGCCAGCAGCTCGATGAGCACAGATACGCAGTATTTT